This entry features one T cell receptor (beta chain) sequence. The germline gives CDR1 MDHEN, CDR2 SYDVKM. With V trimmed by 3 bases and J by 7 bases, 10 bases remained unmatched. CDR3 size: 15 residues. The entry originates in a study of blood T cell repertoires in COVID-19. The overall study: There were acute and convalescent COVID-19 samples, and they came from the United States, Italy and Spain. Nucleic acid was either cDNA or gDNA, and it came from T cells, B-cell-depleted T cells, or PBMCs.

Measured with immunoSEQ multiplex PCR; TCRdb has only the in-frame clones, and not every one. Among 250,000 to 300,000 clones listed, 85% were seen once. This chain connects TRBV28 to TRBJ2-7, with 9 nucleotides matching TRBD2. The sequence derives from a man over 45 with active or convalescent COVID-19. The sample comprised peripheral blood. The CDR3 here is CASSLPSGLAREQYF. The CDR3 DNA is TGTGCCAGCAGTTTGCCCTCCGGACTAGCGCGGGAGCAGTACTTC.